The rows below give T cell receptor beta chains drawn from one sample of a study of hypomethylating agent response in myelodysplastic syndrome. Clones were read by immunoSEQ multiplex PCR, and TCRdb kept only the in-frame ones, dropping some. The repertoire has 950 to 1,500 clones, more than 60% of them found once; the top ten carry around 20%. The material sequenced was bone marrow, taken before or after starting hypomethylating agent treatment for myelodysplastic syndrome (not recorded which). The receptors here all came from a human donor with myelodysplastic syndrome. Both conserved end residues are part of each CDR3. The D gene is left open where the match is weak. Only part of the rows carry a size: once, few, many, or a class if the clone is expanded.

d_gene: NA; abundance: NA; j_gene: TRBJ1-1; v_gene: TRBV9; CDR3nt: TGTGCCAGCAGCTTCATGGACGGAGGATCTAACACTGAAGCTTTCTTT; CDR3aa: CASSFMDGGSNTEAFF
d_gene: TRBD2; abundance: NA; j_gene: TRBJ2-1; v_gene: TRBV9; CDR3nt: TGTGCCAGCAGCGTAGTACCTAGCGGGAGTACCAATGAGCAGTTCTTC; CDR3aa: CASSVVPSGSTNEQFF
d_gene: TRBD2; abundance: NA; j_gene: TRBJ2-1; v_gene: TRBV28; CDR3nt: TGTGCCAGCAGTTTAGGGAGGGACCCTTCCAATGAGCAGTTCTTC; CDR3aa: CASSLGRDPSNEQFF
d_gene: TRBD2; abundance: NA; j_gene: TRBJ2-1; v_gene: TRBV4-1; CDR3nt: TGCGCCAGCAGCCAACTAGCGGGAAATGAGCAGTTCTTC; CDR3aa: CASSQLAGNEQFF
d_gene: NA; abundance: NA; j_gene: TRBJ2-3; v_gene: TRBV4-1; CDR3nt: TGCGCCAGTTCGGGCAGGGAAGGAGATACGCAGTATTTT; CDR3aa: CASSGREGDTQYF
d_gene: NA; abundance: NA; j_gene: TRBJ1-3; v_gene: TRBV18; CDR3nt: TGTGCCAGCTCACCTCCGGGACCAGCTGGAAACACCATATATTTT; CDR3aa: CASSPPGPAGNTIYF
d_gene: NA; abundance: NA; j_gene: TRBJ1-4; v_gene: TRBV19; CDR3nt: TGTGCCAGTAGTGAACCGGGACATTCGAATGAAAAACTGTTTTTT; CDR3aa: CASSEPGHSNEKLFF
d_gene: NA; abundance: NA; j_gene: TRBJ1-1; v_gene: TRBV7-9; CDR3nt: TGTGCCAGCAGCTTTGGGGGACCCACTGAAGCTTTCTTT; CDR3aa: CASSFGGPTEAFF
d_gene: TRBD2; abundance: NA; j_gene: TRBJ2-3; v_gene: TRBV10-2; CDR3nt: TGCGCCAGCACAGGGACTAGCGGGAACCTGCCAGGTACGCAGTATTTT; CDR3aa: CASTGTSGNLPGTQYF
d_gene: NA; abundance: once; j_gene: TRBJ1-4; v_gene: TRBV5-1; CDR3nt: TGCGCCAGCAGCTTGGCCCTGAGGTCTGCAACTAATGAAAAACTGTTTTTT; CDR3aa: CASSLALRSATNEKLFF
d_gene: NA; abundance: NA; j_gene: TRBJ2-3; v_gene: TRBV15; CDR3nt: TGTGCCACTCAACGCGCTCCAGGGAGCACAGATACGCAGTATTTT; CDR3aa: CATQRAPGSTDTQYF
d_gene: TRBD1; abundance: once; j_gene: TRBJ2-2; v_gene: TRBV5-4; CDR3nt: TGTGCCAGCAGGACCGGGACAGGGGAAAGCACCGGGGAGCTGTTTTTT; CDR3aa: CASRTGTGESTGELFF
d_gene: NA; abundance: NA; j_gene: TRBJ1-3; v_gene: TRBV7-9; CDR3nt: TGTGCCAGCAGCTTAGGGACGACTTTTGGTGGAAACACCATATATTTT; CDR3aa: CASSLGTTFGGNTIYF
d_gene: TRBD2; abundance: NA; j_gene: TRBJ2-1; v_gene: TRBV5-6; CDR3nt: TGTGCCAGCAGCTTGCCGGGACTAGCATTCGGAGAGCAGTTCTTC; CDR3aa: CASSLPGLAFGEQFF
d_gene: TRBD1; abundance: NA; j_gene: TRBJ2-1; v_gene: TRBV29-1; CDR3nt: TGCAGCGTTGGGGGACAGGGCCCCCACAATGAGCAGTTCTTC; CDR3aa: CSVGGQGPHNEQFF
d_gene: TRBD2; abundance: NA; j_gene: TRBJ2-1; v_gene: TRBV7-9; CDR3nt: TGTGCCAGCAGGCCCGGCGCTAGCGGGAGGATAAGGAATGAGCAGTTCTTC; CDR3aa: CASRPGASGRIRNEQFF
d_gene: NA; abundance: NA; j_gene: TRBJ2-7; v_gene: TRBV4-2; CDR3nt: TGTGCCAGCGCCCCCACCCCCACTAGTTACTACGAGCAGTACTTC; CDR3aa: CASAPTPTSYYEQYF
d_gene: NA; abundance: NA; j_gene: TRBJ1-2; v_gene: TRBV6-5; CDR3nt: TGTGCCAGCACCCCCCGGCCGGGGGGTTATGGCTACACCTTC; CDR3aa: CASTPRPGGYGYTF
d_gene: NA; abundance: NA; j_gene: TRBJ2-7; v_gene: TRBV6-1; CDR3nt: TGTGCCAGCAGTGATGGACAGCCCTACGAGCAGTACTTC; CDR3aa: CASSDGQPYEQYF
d_gene: NA; abundance: NA; j_gene: TRBJ1-2; v_gene: TRBV9; CDR3nt: TGTGCCAGCAGCGTAGATCCGGGGCAGCCTAACTATGGCTACACCTTC; CDR3aa: CASSVDPGQPNYGYTF
d_gene: NA; abundance: once; j_gene: TRBJ2-7; v_gene: TRBV27; CDR3nt: TGTGCCAGCAGTTTGGGCGGGATGGCCGAGCAGTACTTC; CDR3aa: CASSLGGMAEQYF
d_gene: NA; abundance: once; j_gene: TRBJ2-7; v_gene: TRBV30; CDR3nt: TGTGCCTGGAGGCACAGGGACGACGAGCAGTACTTC; CDR3aa: CAWRHRDDEQYF
d_gene: NA; abundance: once; j_gene: TRBJ1-1; v_gene: TRBV5-1; CDR3nt: TGCGCCAGCAGCTTGGAGCGGCTCGGGAACACTGAAGCTTTCTTT; CDR3aa: CASSLERLGNTEAFF
d_gene: TRBD2; abundance: NA; j_gene: TRBJ2-2; v_gene: TRBV19; CDR3nt: TGTGCCAGTAGGGGACTAGCGAGGAACACCGGGGAGCTGTTTTTT; CDR3aa: CASRGLARNTGELFF
d_gene: NA; abundance: NA; j_gene: TRBJ1-5; v_gene: TRBV20-1; CDR3nt: TGCAGTGCTAGCCCCAGGGGGCCCCAGCATTTT; CDR3aa: CSASPRGPQHF
d_gene: TRBD1; abundance: NA; j_gene: TRBJ1-4; v_gene: TRBV4-2; CDR3nt: TGTGCCAGCAGCCAAGCAGGACAGGGGAGGGAAAAACTGTTTTTT; CDR3aa: CASSQAGQGREKLFF
d_gene: NA; abundance: once; j_gene: TRBJ1-5; v_gene: TRBV21-1; CDR3nt: TGTGCCAGCAGGCGGCCTGCTACATTGCATCATCAGCCCCAGCATTTT; CDR3aa: CASRRPATLHHQPQHF
d_gene: TRBD1; abundance: once; j_gene: TRBJ2-2; v_gene: TRBV4-1; CDR3nt: TGCGCCAGCAGCCTAGACCGGGACAGGGGGACCGGGGAGCTGTTTTTT; CDR3aa: CASSLDRDRGTGELFF
d_gene: TRBD1; abundance: NA; j_gene: TRBJ2-1; v_gene: TRBV19; CDR3nt: TGTGCCAGTGAAACAGGGGGCTCCTACAATGAGCAGTTCTTC; CDR3aa: CASETGGSYNEQFF
d_gene: TRBD1; abundance: once; j_gene: TRBJ2-7; v_gene: TRBV16; CDR3nt: TGTGCCAGCAGCCCCGGACAGGGTAACGAGCAGTACTTC; CDR3aa: CASSPGQGNEQYF
d_gene: NA; abundance: NA; j_gene: TRBJ2-7; v_gene: TRBV4-1; CDR3nt: TGCGCCAGCAGCCAAGATTCTTTTGGCTCCTACGAGCAGTACTTC; CDR3aa: CASSQDSFGSYEQYF
d_gene: NA; abundance: NA; j_gene: TRBJ2-7; v_gene: TRBV6-6; CDR3nt: TGTGCCAGCAGTTACGGGACTCTATCCTACGAGCAGTACTTC; CDR3aa: CASSYGTLSYEQYF
d_gene: NA; abundance: few; j_gene: TRBJ1-1; v_gene: TRBV19; CDR3nt: TGTGCCAGTAGTTTAGCTGACAGATTGAACACTGAAGCTTTCTTT; CDR3aa: CASSLADRLNTEAFF
d_gene: NA; abundance: once; j_gene: TRBJ1-5; v_gene: TRBV6-1; CDR3nt: TGTGCCAGCAGTGCTCAGACTAATCAGCCCCAGCATTTT; CDR3aa: CASSAQTNQPQHF
d_gene: NA; abundance: NA; j_gene: TRBJ1-2; v_gene: TRBV6-1; CDR3nt: TGTGCCAGCAGTTCAGGGGAGTACGGCTACACCTTC; CDR3aa: CASSSGEYGYTF
d_gene: TRBD1; abundance: NA; j_gene: TRBJ1-1; v_gene: TRBV9; CDR3nt: TGTGCCAGCATCATAGACAGGGGGCAAGACACTGAAGCTTTCTTT; CDR3aa: CASIIDRGQDTEAFF
d_gene: NA; abundance: NA; j_gene: TRBJ1-2; v_gene: TRBV2; CDR3nt: TGTGCCAGCCGACCCACAGGGCTCTATGGCTACACCTTC; CDR3aa: CASRPTGLYGYTF
d_gene: TRBD1; abundance: once; j_gene: TRBJ2-5; v_gene: TRBV12-5; CDR3nt: TGTGCTAGTGGCCGGACAGGGGGCGGGGAGACCCAGTACTTC; CDR3aa: CASGRTGGGETQYF
d_gene: NA; abundance: NA; j_gene: TRBJ1-1; v_gene: TRBV6-5; CDR3nt: TGTGCCAGCCACCTCCAGGGAGGGGGTAATGAAGCTTTCTTT; CDR3aa: CASHLQGGGNEAFF
d_gene: NA; abundance: NA; j_gene: TRBJ1-6; v_gene: TRBV27; CDR3nt: TGTGCCAGCAGTCTGCAGGGTCATAATTCACCCCTCCACTTT; CDR3aa: CASSLQGHNSPLHF
d_gene: NA; abundance: NA; j_gene: TRBJ1-1; v_gene: TRBV5-6; CDR3nt: TGTGCCAGCAGCTTGGAATCGCGAACCCCCGAAGCTTTCTTT; CDR3aa: CASSLESRTPEAFF
d_gene: TRBD2; abundance: NA; j_gene: TRBJ2-3; v_gene: TRBV5-1; CDR3nt: TGCGCCAGCAGCTTTGGGCGGGGGGCAGATACGCAGTATTTT; CDR3aa: CASSFGRGADTQYF
d_gene: TRBD2; abundance: NA; j_gene: TRBJ2-1; v_gene: TRBV15; CDR3nt: TGTGCCACCAGCAGAGCCCTAGCGGGGGGGCCGGATGAGCAGTTCTTC; CDR3aa: CATSRALAGGPDEQFF
d_gene: TRBD1; abundance: large; j_gene: TRBJ1-3; v_gene: TRBV5-1; CDR3nt: TGCGCCAGCAGCTTGGCGCAACAGGGGAATGGAAACACCATATATTTT; CDR3aa: CASSLAQQGNGNTIYF
d_gene: TRBD1; abundance: NA; j_gene: TRBJ1-2; v_gene: TRBV13; CDR3nt: TGTGCCAGCAGTCTACAAACCGGGACAGGGAACTATGGCTACACCTTC; CDR3aa: CASSLQTGTGNYGYTF
d_gene: NA; abundance: NA; j_gene: TRBJ1-4; v_gene: TRBV7-2; CDR3nt: TGTGCCAGCAGCTTAGTTTTGGGTGCTAATGAAAAACTGTTTTTT; CDR3aa: CASSLVLGANEKLFF
d_gene: NA; abundance: NA; j_gene: TRBJ1-2; v_gene: TRBV7-8; CDR3nt: TGTGCCAGCAGCACAACAGGGAGGGGCTATGGCTACACCTTC; CDR3aa: CASSTTGRGYGYTF
d_gene: NA; abundance: once; j_gene: TRBJ2-3; v_gene: TRBV19; CDR3nt: TGTGCCAGTAGTATAGGTTCGGCAGGGTTTTATCGAGATACGCAGTATTTT; CDR3aa: CASSIGSAGFYRDTQYF